The source of this T cell receptor (beta chain) is a study of blood T cell repertoires in COVID-19 (TCRdb year 2020). For the wider study: The collaborator samples originated in the United States, Italy and Spain and spanned the acute and convalescent phases of COVID-19. The material from the prospective study consisted of cDNA or gDNA derived from T cells, B-cell-depleted T cells, or PBMCs. Subjects who had been exposed to COVID-19, were actively infected with it, or had recovered from it provided the deeply sampled blood TCRbeta repertoires that made up the dataset. The repertoires were made available in a free public database intended to serve as a resource for research on the immune response to SARS-CoV-2. Samples came from the ongoing ImmuneRACE study (first 160 participants) plus 1,254 subjects from 6 global collaborators. A de-identified subject ID, COVID-19 status, age in years and sex were almost always included in the sample metadata. Where available, HLA class I and class II types were taken from metadata supplied by the sample provider and were not determined by assay-based typing.

What the authors observed across the whole study: How much clinical and demographic metadata was included differed by source and by participant, and the metadata was provided uncurated.

Worth noting for this clone: Its binding antigen is unknown. Per-base qualities were not stored, and no clone one base away is much larger.

In the prospective study, participants were about 18 to 100 years old, resided in under 30 geographic areas of the United States, and were enrolled through a virtual design. In the prospective study, participants were assigned to cohorts based on the clinical history participants reported in a screening survey and a study questionnaire. ImmuneRACE Cohort 3 recovered participants were defined by two consecutive negative NP/OP PCR tests, healthcare professional clearance, or symptom resolution. In the prospective study, whole blood, serum and a nasopharyngeal or oropharyngeal swab were collected from each participant by mobile phlebotomists. Prospective study participants could optionally give additional blood draws and questionnaires over an approximately two-month period. Before DNA extraction, prospective study blood samples were shipped either frozen or at room temperature. The immunoSEQ Assay, a bias-controlled multiplex PCR, was used to amplify TCRbeta CDR3 regions from genomic DNA. In the authors' own workflow: Within the assay, amplification of reference gene primers was used to estimate how many nucleated cells each sample contained. Sequence reads were collapsed and filtered to measure the absolute abundance of every unique TCRbeta CDR3 rearrangement. For each sample, productive Simpson clonality was calculated as the square root of Simpson's diversity index across productive rearrangements. The table was pulled from immuneACCESS by TCRdb, which kept in-frame rearrangements only. Such tables lose some clones; where checked, under half of the loss comes from unresolved V genes, and the rest has no known cause. From that table come the V and J calls and clone size; the DNA was used to work out D and trimming. Recorded for this sample are 180,000 or so clones; roughly 84% of them occurred a single time. The top ten constitute 10% to 15% of the sample.

The CDR3 sequence holds 15 residues, the cysteine and phenylalanine included. The kept DNA is CDR3 alone, 45 bases in frame from the first base. The germline V gene (reference sequence) supplies CDR1 LNHDA and CDR2 SQIVND. V loses 7 bases of germline sequence and J loses 0 bases, and the interval between the two ends is 12 bases. The sequence was obtained from a woman aged 60-70 years who had recovered from COVID-19. Sample: PBMCs or T cells enriched from blood (not recorded which). Recombination linked TRBV19 to TRBJ2-2, and TRBD1 may be the D gene, going by 6 matching bases. The CDR3 reads CASTLQGTNTGELFF. The DNA reads as follows: TGTGCCAGTACGTTACAGGGAACGAACACCGGGGAGCTGTTTTTT.